A single sample gave rise to the 27 T cell receptor beta chains below, sequenced in a study of cytotoxic CD8 clonotypes in ibrutinib-treated CLL. Only in-frame clones appear in the TCRdb table, and some are missing; sequencing was by immunoSEQ multiplex PCR. The data contain tens of thousands of clones, around 70% of them singletons. This material consisted of PBMCs, taken after 12 months of ibrutinib treatment. These receptors were collected from a human donor with chronic lymphocytic leukemia.

This chain uses TRBV6-1 with TRBJ1-1, with a tentative D call TRBD1 (5 bases). The CDR3 spans 12 residues. CDR1 and CDR2 from the germline V gene are MNHNS and SASEGT. Trimming took 5 bases from V and 6 from J, leaving 10 bases between them. CDR3 protein: CASSPTGAEAFF. CDR3 nucleotide sequence: TGTGCCAGCAGTCCGACGGGGGCTGAAGCTTTCTTT.

The genes are TRBV6-5 and TRBJ1-2, with D possibly TRBD1 on 5 matching bases. The CDR3 has 16 residues. Looked up from germline, CDR1 is MNHEY and CDR2 is SVGAGI. V lost 0 bases and J lost 4, with 15 bases in between. The CDR3 region is CASSYSQGGVTYGYTF. The DNA for the CDR3 is TGTGCCAGCAGTTACTCCCAGGGAGGGGTCACCTATGGCTACACCTTC.

The gene calls are TRBV4-1 and TRBJ2-5, with unresolved D. With 1 base removed from V and 2 bases from J, the gap between germline ends came to 5 bases. Germline loops: CDR1 MGHRA, CDR2 YSYEKL. This CDR3 is built from 13 residues. In nucleotides, the CDR3 is TGCGCCAGCAGCCAAGGCAGACAAGAGACCCAGTACTTC. Translation gives CASSQGRQETQYF.

This clone was counted only a few times. V is TRBV6-5 and J is TRBJ1-2, with a tentative D call TRBD1 (6 bases). The germline gives CDR1 MNHEY, CDR2 SVGAGI. The CDR3 extends over 15 amino acids. The V gene lost 2 bases and the J gene lost 4 bases, with 14 bases spanning the gap. CDR3 loop: CASSYAGVHIYGYTF. The DNA of the CDR3 is TGTGCCAGCAGTTACGCAGGGGTACATATCTATGGCTACACCTTC.

This chain joins TRBV19 and TRBJ1-2; D uncertain. The germline CDR1 and CDR2 sequences are LNHDA and SQIVND (reference sequence). The V end lost 4 bases, the J end lost 3 bases, and 12 bases lay between the germline ends. The CDR3 has 14 amino acids. CDR3 residues: CASSRTSWDYGYTF. The CDR3 region has the DNA TGTGCCAGTAGTAGAACGAGTTGGGACTATGGCTACACCTTC.

The J gene is TRBJ2-1, the V gene TRBV7-6; a possible D gene is TRBD1 (6 bases). The CDR3 has 14 residues. V lost 1 base to trimming and J lost 4 bases, with 8 bases between them. Germline-derived CDR1 and CDR2 are SGHVS and FNYEAQ. The CDR3 protein is CASSLGGHYNEQFF. Here the CDR3 DNA reads TGTGCCAGCAGCTTAGGGGGGCATTACAATGAGCAGTTCTTC. The whole variable domain, remainder taken from reference TRBV7-6 and TRBJ2-1, is GAGVSQSPRYKVTKRGQDVALRCDPISGHVSLYWYRQALGQGPEFLTYFNYEAQQDKSGLPNDRFSAERPEGSISTLTIQRTEQRDSAMYRCASSLGGHYNEQFFGPGTRLTVL.

CDR3 in amino acids: CASRISRQVNNEKLFF. CDR3 DNA: TGTGCCAGTAGAATCTCCCGACAGGTCAATAATGAAAAACTGTTTTTT. This chain joins TRBV19 and TRBJ1-4; D is possibly TRBD1 (6 bases). CDR3 length: 16 residues. V lost 6 bases and J 4 bases, leaving 18 bases between the germline ends. CDR1 is LNHDA and CDR2 is SQIVND in the germline V gene (reference sequence).

The chain carries TRBV25-1 and TRBJ1-2; a possible D gene is TRBD1 (5 bases). The CDR3 loop spans 13 amino acids. Trimming took 10 bases from V and 1 from J, leaving 13 bases between them. Germline CDR1 is MGHDK and CDR2 is SYGVNS. The CDR3, as DNA: TGTGCCACCACCCGGGGGGGTAACTATGGCTACACCTTC. The encoded protein is CATTRGGNYGYTF.

The rearrangement joins TRBV7-2 to TRBJ1-2; no firm D call. Germline V gene data show CDR1 as SGHTA and CDR2 as FQGNSA. The CDR3 loop spans 14 amino acids. Trimming took off 4 bases at V and 4 bases at J, with 13 bases between the two ends. CDR3 nucleotide sequence: TGTGCCAGCAGCTCCTCGGACGCGCGCTATGGCTACACCTTC. Its protein product is CASSSSDARYGYTF.

The gene calls are TRBV4-1 and TRBJ2-7; the D gene is possibly TRBD2 (5 bases). Looked up from germline, CDR1 is MGHRA and CDR2 is YSYEKL. The CDR3 sequence is 13 residues long. Trimming took off 2 bases at V and 2 bases at J, with 7 bases between the two ends. For the CDR3, the DNA is TGCGCCAGCAGCCAACCGGGAACCTACGAGCAGTACTTC. The encoded protein is CASSQPGTYEQYF.

This rearrangement joins TRBV4-1 to TRBJ2-1; 8 bases are shared with TRBD2. With 1 base clipped from V and 7 bases from J, the junction kept 3 bases outside the gene matches. This CDR3 is built from 14 residues. Germline V CDR1 and CDR2: MGHRA, YSYEKL. The DNA for the CDR3 is TGCGCCAGCAGCCAAGTTGGGACTAGAAATGAGCAGTTCTTC. This codes for CASSQVGTRNEQFF.

In nucleotides, the CDR3 is TGCGCCAGCAGCTTGGGGACTAGCGGGGTTGGAGAGACCCAGTACTTC. Its translation: CASSLGTSGVGETQYF. The rearrangement uses TRBV5-1 and TRBJ2-5, with TRBD2 matching over 12 bases. CDR1 SGHRS and CDR2 YFSETQ come from the germline V gene. V gave up 0 bases and J gave up 4 bases; unmatched junction bases: 4. CDR3 length: 16 residues. The variable domain in full, with the rest retrieved from reference TRBV5-1 and TRBJ2-5, is KAGVTQTPRYLIKTRGQQVTLSCSPISGHRSVSWYQQTPGQGLQFLFEYFSETQRNKGNFPGRFSGRQFSNSRSEMNVSTLELGDSALYLCASSLGTSGVGETQYFGPGTRLLVL.

There are a few counts of this clone. The V gene is TRBV13, the J gene TRBJ2-2; tentative D call: TRBD2 (5 bases). Germline CDR1 reads PRHDT; CDR2 reads FYEKMQ (reference sequence). Trimming removed 6 bases at V and 4 bases at J, with 12 bases between. The CDR3 runs to 14 residues. CDR3: CASRLGGPTGELFF. CDR3 sequence (DNA): TGTGCCAGCAGATTGGGCGGGCCCACCGGGGAGCTGTTTTTT.

The CDR3 loop reads CASSFAENQPQHF. The DNA of the CDR3 is TGTGCCAGCAGCTTTGCGGAAAATCAGCCCCAGCATTTT. The chain combines TRBV7-9 with TRBJ1-5; no definite D call. V gave up 3 bases and J gave up 4 bases, with 7 bases separating them. The germline V gene encodes CDR1 SEHNR and CDR2 FQNEAQ (reference sequence). The CDR3 contains 13 residues.

The gene calls are TRBV20-1 and TRBJ1-3; no definite D call. This CDR3 comprises 11 residues. V lost 5 bases and J lost 4, with 6 bases in between. CDR1 and CDR2 (germline): DFQATT, SNEGSKA (reference sequence). In DNA form, the CDR3 reads TGCAGTGCTCCCTACGGAAACACCATATATTTT. Its protein is CSAPYGNTIYF.

This clone has more than one count but fewer than ten. The genes are TRBV11-2 and TRBJ2-5; D is undetermined. The germline V gene encodes CDR1 SGHAT and CDR2 FQNNGV. The CDR3 extends over 12 amino acids. V was clipped by 1 base and J by 5 bases, with 5 bases between them. The CDR3 DNA reads as TGTGCCAGCAGCTTAGGGTATGAGACCCAGTACTTC. Protein sequence: CASSLGYETQYF.

This clone was detected a few times. This chain joins TRBV7-9 and TRBJ1-4; D is ambiguous. V shed 0 bases and J shed 13 bases, with 12 bases lying between them. Germline V gene sequence: CDR1 SEHNR, CDR2 FQNEAQ (reference sequence). The CDR3 runs 13 residues. CDR3 bases: TGTGCCAGCAGCTTAGCTTTGGCCGGGCTACTGTTTTTT. Translation gives CASSLALAGLLFF.

The genes are TRBV28 and TRBJ2-3; D is uncertain. V was clipped by 3 bases and J by 0 bases, with 13 bases between them. Germline lookup yields CDR1 MDHEN and CDR2 SYDVKM. The CDR3 sequence is 16 residues long. The CDR3 region is CASSLGVGPSTDTQYF. CDR3 in DNA: TGTGCCAGCAGTTTGGGTGTAGGGCCGAGCACAGATACGCAGTATTTT.

The chain couples TRBV7-9 to TRBJ1-4; D unresolved. This CDR3 region has 13 residues. Germline CDR1 SEHNR, CDR2 FQNEAQ (reference sequence). Trimming cost V 2 bases and J 8 bases, with 9 bases left between them. Here the CDR3 reads CASSLKTPEKLFF. The CDR3 nucleotides are TGTGCCAGCAGCTTAAAGACGCCGGAAAAACTGTTTTTT.

With regard to this clone: Distinct nucleotide sequences in the sample also encode this CDR3. The chain is built from TRBV29-1 and TRBJ2-3; unclear D gene. Germline V gene data show CDR1 as SQVTM and CDR2 as ANQGSEA. V lost 8 bases to trimming and J lost 7 bases, with 13 bases between them. The CDR3 runs 11 residues. CDR3 residues: CSSRDSYTQYF. DNA of the CDR3: TGCAGCTCCCGTGACTCATATACGCAGTATTTT.

This chain uses TRBV5-1 with TRBJ1-3; TRBD1 might be the D (5 bases). The germline V gene has CDR1 SGHRS and CDR2 YFSETQ. The length of the CDR3 is 17 residues. The V gene lost 0 bases and the J gene lost 0 bases, with 13 bases spanning the gap. The CDR3 coding sequence is TGCGCCAGCAGCTTGGGTATTGACAGCACCTCTGGAAACACCATATATTTT. Amino acid sequence: CASSLGIDSTSGNTIYF.

V and J are TRBV10-3 and TRBJ2-3; tentative D call: TRBD2 (5 bases). Germline CDR1 ENHRY, CDR2 SYGVKD. Trimming left V 6 bases short and J 1 base short, with 11 bases between. The CDR3 length is 14 residues. The CDR3 is CAISLGVGTDTQYF. The DNA of the CDR3 is TGTGCCATCAGCCTCGGGGTGGGCACAGATACGCAGTATTTT.

This chain connects TRBV5-6 to TRBJ1-4; no reliable D call. The CDR3 is made up of 14 amino acids. In germline, CDR1 is SGHDT, CDR2 YYEEEE. The V end was cut by 0 bases, the J end by 5 bases, with 8 bases between. The CDR3 region is CASSLDHANEKLFF. The CDR3 DNA reads TGTGCCAGCAGCTTGGATCACGCCAATGAAAAACTGTTTTTT.

The V gene is TRBV21-1, the J gene TRBJ2-3; TRBD2 was called by the table and not checked on the DNA. TRBV21-1 is marked as a pseudogene. The CDR3 loop spans 19 amino acids. The chain's CDR3 is CASSSGPSGGPTGTDTQYF. CDR3 nucleotides: TGTGCCAGCTCCTCGGGGCCTAGCGGGGGGCCCACTGGCACAGATACGCAGTATTTT.

The chain has TRBV11-3 and TRBJ1-6, with D maybe TRBD1 (5 bases). Looked up from germline, CDR1 is SGHNT and CDR2 is YENEEA. This CDR3 has 14 residues. Trimming pared 3 bases from V and 10 bases from J, leaving 13 bases between. This CDR3 reads CASSLQGPGSPLHF. CDR3 coding DNA: TGTGCCAGCAGCTTGCAGGGACCGGGGTCACCCCTCCACTTT.

The chain has TRBV4-1 and TRBJ2-7; 7 positions match TRBD2. This CDR3 spans 13 amino acids. From germline, CDR1 is MGHRA and CDR2 YSYEKL. V was clipped by 1 base and J by 4 bases; unmatched bases: 1. CDR3 sequence reads: CASSQGLAYEQYF. The DNA of the CDR3 is TGCGCCAGCAGCCAAGGACTAGCTTACGAGCAGTACTTC.

V is TRBV6-4 and J is TRBJ2-6; D unclear. CDR1 is MRHNA and CDR2 is SNTAGT in the germline V gene. The CDR3 runs 15 residues. Deletions cut 5 bases from V and 1 base from J, with 9 bases between. The DNA of the CDR3 is TGTGCCAGCAGTCGCGACCGATCTGGGGCCAACGTCCTGACTTTC. It encodes CASSRDRSGANVLTF.